This TCR beta chain was sequenced for a study of vaccination and CD4 T cells after COVID-19. In the case of this clonotype: Its antigen is still unknown.

Regarding time point: late sampling 161 to 241 days after vaccination in a few convalescent patients. Regarding treatment: approximately 10-day PBMC culture with coronavirus spike peptide pools or control peptides (ViraFEST assay). ViraFEST used peptide pools to expand antigen-specific T cells before TCR sequencing. PCR positivity was dated March to December 2020, before US Alpha, Beta and Delta variants. Germline V CDR1 and CDR2: SGHVS, FNYEAQ. The CDR3 extends over 14 amino acids. V shed 3 bases and J 2 bases; nucleotides not matched to a gene: 1. Sequenced with the Oncomine TCR Beta short-read assay was DNA taken from cultured CD4+ T cells. Investigators isolated genomic DNA from cultured CD4+ T cells. MiXCR was run by TCRdb on the PCR reads, yielding one entry per CDR3 protein. The repertoire holds tens of thousands of distinct CDR3 sequences, with less than 35% as singletons.

This sequence originates from a human donor who had recovered from COVID-19. Specimen: CD4+ T cells from blood, cultured in vitro, collected about 7 months after SARS-CoV-2 vaccination. This chain links TRBV7-6 with TRBJ1-3; 7 nucleotides agree with TRBD1. CDR3 region: CASSLGQPGNTIYF. The DNA for the CDR3 is TGTGCCAGCAGCTTGGGACAGCCTGGAAACACCATATATTTT.